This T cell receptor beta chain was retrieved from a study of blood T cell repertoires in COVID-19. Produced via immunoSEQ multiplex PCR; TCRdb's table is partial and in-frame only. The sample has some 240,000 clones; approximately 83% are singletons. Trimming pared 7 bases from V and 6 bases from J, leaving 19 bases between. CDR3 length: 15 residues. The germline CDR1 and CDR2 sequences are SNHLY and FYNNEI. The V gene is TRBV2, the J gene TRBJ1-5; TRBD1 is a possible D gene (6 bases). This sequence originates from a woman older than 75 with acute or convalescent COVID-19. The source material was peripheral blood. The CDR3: CASTRGAGASQPQHF. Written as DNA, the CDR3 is TGTGCCAGCACCCGGGGGGCAGGGGCGAGTCAGCCCCAGCATTTT.